The 28 T cell receptor beta chains presented below share a single source sample, sequenced in a study of long-term antiretroviral therapy in people with HIV. At the survey level, the v3.0 immunoSEQ assay was run. Data came from immunoSEQ multiplex PCR; TCRdb stores just in-frame clones and leaves some out. Of tens of thousands of clones in the sample, under 85% were seen once. The sample in question was unsorted PBMCs, obtained 1.1 years before starting antiretroviral therapy. Receptors originate from a woman aged 40 to 55 with HIV.

The chain combines TRBV19 with TRBJ1-5; D is uncertain. The V end lost 5 bases, the J end lost 7 bases, and 15 bases lay between the germline ends. This CDR3 contains 14 residues. From germline, CDR1 is LNHDA and CDR2 SQIVND (reference sequence). CDR3 residues: CASSPYTEGQPQHF. The CDR3 nucleotides read TGTGCCAGTAGTCCCTACACAGAAGGGCAGCCCCAGCATTTT.

This sequence joins TRBV4-2 and TRBJ1-1; 7 nucleotides match TRBD1. Unmatched junction bases numbered 11, after V lost 0 bases and J lost 4 bases. This CDR3 has 17 residues. Germline values: CDR1 LGHNA, CDR2 YNFKEQ. The CDR3 region has the DNA TGTGCCAGCAGCCAAGAGGTGCCAGGGGGACTGGGCACTGAAGCTTTCTTT. Translating gives CASSQEVPGGLGTEAFF.

The chain couples TRBV11-2 to TRBJ2-7; maybe TRBD2 (7 bases). The CDR3 is 15 amino acids. Trimming left V 5 bases short and J 5 bases short, with 19 bases between. Germline V gene lookup returns CDR1 SGHAT and CDR2 FQNNGV. The CDR3, as DNA: TGTGCCAGCAGCATCGGACTAGGGACACCTAACGAGCAGTACTTC. Encoded protein: CASSIGLGTPNEQYF.

The CDR3 coding sequence is TGTGCCTGGGGCGGCGCCTGGGAGCTGTTTTTT. Its protein is CAWGGAWELFF. J is TRBJ2-2 and V is TRBV30; no clear D. The CDR3 runs to 11 residues. Trimming removed 5 bases at V and 9 bases at J, with 10 bases between. Germline loops: CDR1 GTSNPN, CDR2 SVGIG (reference sequence). The full variable domain, rest sourced from reference TRBV30 and TRBJ2-2, is SQTIHQWPATLVQPVGSPLSLECTVEGTSNPNLYWYRQAAGRGLQLLFYSVGIGQISSEVPQNLSASRPQDRQFILSSKKLLLSDSGFYLCAWGGAWELFFGEGSRLTVL.

The V gene is TRBV29-1, the J gene TRBJ2-1, with D unresolved. The CDR3 covers 11 residues. Germline V gives CDR1 SQVTM, CDR2 ANQGSEA. V was trimmed by 8 bases and J by 6 bases, leaving 11 bases between them. This chain's CDR3 is CSSSTGNEQFF. The CDR3 nucleotides are TGCAGCTCAAGCACGGGCAATGAGCAGTTCTTC.

This sequence joins TRBV7-9 and TRBJ2-2; 7 nucleotides match TRBD2. CDR3 length: 16 residues. Germline lookup yields CDR1 SEHNR and CDR2 FQNEAQ (reference sequence). V lost 4 bases to trimming and J lost 5 bases; unmatched junction nucleotides: 10. CDR3 bases: TGTGCCAGCAGCTCCTTGCTGGCGGGGGAAACCGGGGAGCTGTTTTTT. Amino acid sequence: CASSSLLAGETGELFF.

A few counts support this clone. The rearrangement links TRBV9 to TRBJ1-6; 7 bases map to TRBD1. Losses at the gene ends were 0 bases for V and 6 bases for J; bases not matched to a gene: 9. Looked up from germline, CDR1 is SGDLS and CDR2 is YYNGEE. This CDR3 is built from 17 residues. The CDR3 here is CASSVAQDRRLNSPLHF. As DNA, the CDR3 is TGTGCCAGCAGCGTAGCCCAGGACAGGCGGCTTAATTCACCCCTCCACTTT.

The J gene is TRBJ2-1, the V gene TRBV5-6, with unresolved D. There are 15 residues in the CDR3. The germline gives CDR1 SGHDT, CDR2 YYEEEE. With 5 bases removed from V and 0 bases from J, the gap between germline ends came to 12 bases. Written as DNA, the CDR3 is TGTGCCAGCAGGTTTGCGAGTCACTCCTACAATGAGCAGTTCTTC. Translated, it gives CASRFASHSYNEQFF.

This clone was seen a single time. V gene TRBV13 combines with J gene TRBJ2-3; 9 nucleotides align to TRBD2. The CDR3 runs 16 residues. Germline trimming cut 4 bases from V and 2 bases from J; bases unmatched to any gene: 7. Germline CDR1 and CDR2: PRHDT and FYEKMQ (reference sequence). CDR3 DNA sequence: TGTGCCAGCAGCTCGTCAAGCGGGGGGACCACAGATACGCAGTATTTT. Protein sequence: CASSSSSGGTTDTQYF.

The chain employs TRBV6-6 and TRBJ1-1; TRBD1 might be the D (6 bases). The ends were cut back, 3 bases at V and 8 bases at J, with 13 bases in the middle. Germline CDR1 reads MNHNY; CDR2 reads SVGAGI (reference sequence). The CDR3 sequence is 13 residues long. The CDR3 spells CASSYQSGEEAFF. CDR3 nucleotides: TGTGCCAGCAGTTATCAATCAGGGGAAGAAGCTTTCTTT.

V and J are TRBV10-3 and TRBJ2-7; the D is unclear. V lost 7 bases and J lost 0, with 4 bases in between. Germline assignment: CDR1 ENHRY and CDR2 SYGVKD. There are 11 residues in the CDR3. The CDR3 nucleotides read TGTGCCATCATGAGCTCCTACGAGCAGTACTTC. Translating it yields CAIMSSYEQYF.

The genes are TRBV13 and TRBJ1-6, with D maybe TRBD1 (5 bases). This CDR3 comprises 15 residues. Germline-derived CDR1 and CDR2 are PRHDT and FYEKMQ (reference sequence). The germline V and J ends were trimmed by 0 bases and 8 bases, with 11 bases remaining between them. For the CDR3, the DNA is TGTGCCAGCAGCTTAGGCGAAGGGACTCATTCACCCCTCCACTTT. Translation: CASSLGEGTHSPLHF.

The CDR3 region has the DNA TGCGCCAGCAGCTTGACGGGCCCGAACTCCTATGGCTACACCTTC. Protein sequence: CASSLTGPNSYGYTF. V gene TRBV5-1 combines with J gene TRBJ1-2; D unresolved. V lost 1 base, J lost 4 bases, and 14 bases lay in between. The CDR3 sequence is 15 residues long. Germline CDR1 is SGHRS and CDR2 is YFSETQ.

The chain employs TRBV18 and TRBJ2-5, with D tentatively TRBD1 (5 bases). From germline, CDR1 is KGHSH and CDR2 LQKENI. There are 14 residues in the CDR3. V dropped 3 bases and J dropped 7 bases, with 15 bases sitting between them. The chain's CDR3 is CASSPTDDYGTQYF. The CDR3 DNA sequence: TGTGCCAGCTCACCGACAGACGATTACGGGACCCAGTACTTC.

This clone has a single count. The J gene is TRBJ2-3, the V gene TRBV29-1, with a weak D call TRBD1 (5 bases). The CDR3 extends over 14 amino acids. The V gene's germline CDR1 is SQVTM and CDR2 ANQGSEA. V shed 5 bases and J shed 1 base, with 13 bases lying between them. In nucleotides, the CDR3 is TGCAGCGTTCAGGGTCACAGTGGCACAGATACGCAGTATTTT. It encodes CSVQGHSGTDTQYF.

The chain joins TRBV4-3 to TRBJ2-1, with D tentatively TRBD2 (6 bases). Germline CDR1 reads LGHNA; CDR2 reads YSLEER. The V and J ends lost 1 base and 2 bases respectively, with 6 bases between them. There are 14 residues in the CDR3. CDR3 in DNA: TGCGCCAGCAGCCAAGGGGGGGCCTACAATGAGCAGTTCTTC. It encodes CASSQGGAYNEQFF.

The genes are TRBV4-1 and TRBJ2-2, with 9 bases lining up with TRBD1. V lost 3 bases to trimming and J lost 1 base; unmatched junction nucleotides: 12. The CDR3 totals 19 residues. CDR1 and CDR2 from the germline V gene are MGHRA and YSYEKL. Here the CDR3 DNA reads TGCGCCAGCAGCCAGAAATTAGGTGGACAGGGGTGGAACACCGGGGAGCTGTTTTTT. Its protein is CASSQKLGGQGWNTGELFF.

The chain is built from TRBV5-1 and TRBJ2-5; D is unresolved. CDR1 and CDR2 (germline): SGHRS, YFSETQ. Trimming cost V 0 bases and J 3 bases, with 3 bases left between them. The CDR3 contains 12 residues. The CDR3 sequence is CASSLAEETQYF. The CDR3 DNA reads as TGCGCCAGCAGCTTGGCGGAAGAGACCCAGTACTTC. Based on the CDR3 plus reference TRBV5-1 and TRBJ2-5, the full variable domain is KAGVTQTPRYLIKTRGQQVTLSCSPISGHRSVSWYQQTPGQGLQFLFEYFSETQRNKGNFPGRFSGRQFSNSRSEMNVSTLELGDSALYLCASSLAEETQYFGPGTRLLVL.

The genes are TRBV9 and TRBJ2-5; 10 bases are a match to TRBD2. Germline loops: CDR1 SGDLS, CDR2 YYNGEE. This CDR3 is built from 18 residues. The V gene end was trimmed by 3 bases and the J gene end by 0 bases; junction bases not matched to a gene: 11. The CDR3 sequence is CASSGGDLSGGYQETQYF. DNA for the CDR3: TGTGCCAGCAGCGGGGGGGATCTTAGCGGGGGGTACCAAGAGACCCAGTACTTC.

This chain joins TRBV4-2 and TRBJ1-2; possibly TRBD1 for D (5 bases). The CDR3 has 13 residues. V lost 4 bases and J lost 8, with 14 bases in between. Germline assignment: CDR1 LGHNA and CDR2 YNFKEQ. The CDR3 here is CASSPKPREGYTF. CDR3 in DNA: TGTGCCAGCAGCCCTAAACCCAGGGAAGGCTACACCTTC.

This chain links TRBV5-1 with TRBJ2-3; 7 bases map to TRBD1. This CDR3 region has 15 residues. CDR1 is SGHRS, CDR2 YFSETQ, per germline. V gave up 3 bases and J gave up 4 bases; unmatched junction bases: 8. The CDR3 region has the DNA TGCGCCAGCAGCTGGGGGACAGCTTCTTCAGATACGCAGTATTTT. It specifies CASSWGTASSDTQYF. The whole variable domain, remainder taken from reference TRBV5-1 and TRBJ2-3, is KAGVTQTPRYLIKTRGQQVTLSCSPISGHRSVSWYQQTPGQGLQFLFEYFSETQRNKGNFPGRFSGRQFSNSRSEMNVSTLELGDSALYLCASSWGTASSDTQYFGPGTRLTVL.

The CDR3 reads CSVGHHSYNEQFF. CDR3 nucleotide sequence: TGCAGCGTCGGACACCACTCCTACAATGAGCAGTTCTTC. The V call is TRBV29-1, the J call TRBJ2-1, with D tentatively TRBD1 (5 bases). V dropped 6 bases and J dropped 0 bases, with 9 bases sitting between them. Germline-derived CDR1 and CDR2 are SQVTM and ANQGSEA. This CDR3 comprises 13 residues.

CDR3 in DNA: TGTGCCACCAGCGAATTTGCTCAGCCCCAGCATTTT. It yields the protein CATSEFAQPQHF. The gene calls are TRBV15 and TRBJ1-5; no clear D. V lost 5 bases and J lost 6, with 8 bases in between. The germline CDR1 and CDR2 sequences are LNHNV and YYDKDF (reference sequence). The CDR3 runs 12 residues.

The gene calls are TRBV5-6 and TRBJ1-1; D unresolved. Trimming removed 2 bases at V and 1 base at J, with 9 bases between. Germline lookup yields CDR1 SGHDT and CDR2 YYEEEE. This CDR3 is built from 14 residues. The CDR3 loop reads CASSLAPENTEAFF. The CDR3 DNA is TGTGCCAGCAGCTTAGCCCCCGAGAACACTGAAGCTTTCTTT.

The chain recombines TRBV7-8 with TRBJ1-6, with D possibly being TRBD1 (6 bases). V was pared by 1 base and J by 6 bases, with 22 bases between. CDR3 length: 19 residues. The germline gives CDR1 SGHVS, CDR2 FQNEAQ. In DNA, the CDR3 is TGTGCCAGCAGCTTAGAAAGGACAGTAGGAACCGTACTTAATTCACCCCTCCACTTT. Translating gives CASSLERTVGTVLNSPLHF.

The CDR3 sequence: CASSLGTGGYSPLHF. The CDR3 nucleotides read TGTGCCAGCAGCTTAGGAACAGGGGGATATTCACCCCTCCACTTT. The V and J genes are TRBV7-2 and TRBJ1-6; TRBD1 agrees at 8 bases. Trimming at V came to 1 base and at J to 8 bases, leaving 4 bases not matched to a gene. Germline assignment: CDR1 SGHTA and CDR2 FQGNSA. The CDR3 has 15 residues.

The rearrangement uses TRBV6-6 and TRBJ2-6; D is uncertain. Between the trimmed V and J ends, which lost 0 bases and 4 bases, there was a span of 10 bases. Germline V CDR1 and CDR2: MNHNY, SVGAGI (reference sequence). CDR3 length: 16 amino acids. The CDR3 nucleotides are TGTGCCAGCAGTTACTCGATGCAGGCGGGGGCCAACGTCCTGACTTTC. Translation gives CASSYSMQAGANVLTF.

The V call is TRBV29-1, the J call TRBJ1-1; D perhaps matches TRBD1 (6 bases). The ends were cut back, 7 bases at V and 1 base at J, with 13 bases in the middle. Per germline, CDR1 SQVTM and CDR2 ANQGSEA. The CDR3 is 13 amino acids. The CDR3 sequence is CSAVTGQNTEAFF. In DNA form, the CDR3 reads TGCAGCGCCGTGACAGGCCAGAACACTGAAGCTTTCTTT.